This entry lists 12 T cell receptor beta chains sequenced from one sample in a study of blood T cell repertoires in COVID-19. TCRdb keeps only in-frame clones here, not all; method: immunoSEQ multiplex PCR. The sample records approximately 50,000 clones, roughly 86% being singletons. The sample taken for sequencing was peripheral blood. Source of these receptors: an elderly man with active or convalescent COVID-19.

V usage is TRBV7-6 and J usage is TRBJ2-5, with 10 bases that match TRBD1. CDR1 is SGHVS, CDR2 FNYEAQ, per germline. V was pared by 5 bases and J by 4 bases, with 7 bases of the junction left unmatched. The CDR3 has 15 residues. In nucleotides, the CDR3 is TGTGCCAGCAGCCCCTTAGGGACAGGGGTAGAGACCCAGTACTTC. Protein sequence: CASSPLGTGVETQYF. Looking up the rest from reference TRBV7-6 and TRBJ2-5 gives the full variable domain: GAGVSQSPRYKVTKRGQDVALRCDPISGHVSLYWYRQALGQGPEFLTYFNYEAQQDKSGLPNDRFSAERPEGSISTLTIQRTEQRDSAMYRCASSPLGTGVETQYFGPGTRLLVL.

The chain uses TRBV7-3 and TRBJ2-2; 8 nucleotides align to TRBD2. CDR3 length: 15 residues. Germline V gives CDR1 SGHTA, CDR2 FQGTGA. Unmatched junction bases numbered 7, after V lost 5 bases and J lost 5 bases. Here the CDR3 reads CASSPGTSWTGELFF. CDR3 DNA: TGTGCCAGCAGCCCCGGGACTAGTTGGACCGGGGAGCTGTTTTTT.

The genes are TRBV6-5 and TRBJ1-5, with 8 bases fitting TRBD1. With 7 bases clipped from V and 0 bases from J, the junction kept 5 bases outside the gene matches. The germline gives CDR1 MNHEY, CDR2 SVGAGI. CDR3 size: 15 residues. CDR3 in DNA: TGTGCCAGCACGGGACAGGTCGATAGCAATCAGCCCCAGCATTTT. Encoded protein: CASTGQVDSNQPQHF.

The chain is built from TRBV10-3 and TRBJ2-5; 10 bases agree with TRBD2. The V and J ends lost 4 bases and 4 bases, in that order; junction bases with no gene match: 6. The CDR3 has 15 amino acids. The germline V gene has CDR1 ENHRY and CDR2 SYGVKD. In nucleotides, the CDR3 is TGTGCCATCAGTGGAGTAGCGGGAGGTACAGAGACCCAGTACTTC. Its translation: CAISGVAGGTETQYF.

V usage is TRBV30 and J usage is TRBJ2-7; D might be TRBD2 (6 bases). Trimming cost V 3 bases and J 7 bases, with 10 bases left between them. The germline V gene has CDR1 GTSNPN and CDR2 SVGIG (reference sequence). The CDR3 runs 11 residues. CDR3 region: CAWSLGGEQYF. CDR3 nucleotide sequence: TGTGCCTGGAGCTTGGGGGGAGAGCAGTACTTC.

The chain recombines TRBV19 with TRBJ2-7; D may be TRBD2 (6 bases). This CDR3 spans 16 amino acids. Trimming shortened V by 5 bases and J by 0 bases, and 17 bases separated the two germline ends. Germline V CDR1 and CDR2: LNHDA, SQIVND (reference sequence). The CDR3 sequence is CASSLSVSGSSYEQYF. Written as DNA, the CDR3 is TGTGCCAGTAGTCTCTCCGTTAGCGGAAGCTCCTACGAGCAGTACTTC.

The chain is built from TRBV28 and TRBJ2-5; 7 nucleotides line up with TRBD1. The CDR3 length is 14 residues. Germline CDR1 and CDR2: MDHEN and SYDVKM. V lost 5 bases, J lost 1 base, and 4 bases stayed unmatched. CDR3 amino acids: CASSLTGTQETQYF. The DNA for the CDR3 is TGTGCCAGCAGTCTGACAGGGACCCAAGAGACCCAGTACTTC. The full variable domain, completed using reference TRBV28 and TRBJ2-5, is DVKVTQSSRYLVKRTGEKVFLECVQDMDHENMFWYRQDPGLGLRLIYFSYDVKMKEKGDIPEGYSVSREKKERFSLILESASTNQTSMYLCASSLTGTQETQYFGPGTRLLVL.

The V gene is TRBV5-1, the J gene TRBJ2-1; the match to TRBD2 covers 13 bases. Germline CDR1 reads SGHRS; CDR2 reads YFSETQ. The V segment lost 6 bases and the J segment 6 bases; nucleotides outside the gene matches: 3. This CDR3 has 14 amino acids. The chain's CDR3 is CASTRTSGSNEQFF. The CDR3 DNA sequence: TGCGCCAGCACCCGGACTAGCGGGAGCAATGAGCAGTTCTTC.

The chain employs TRBV2 and TRBJ2-5; 8 bases map to TRBD1. CDR1 and CDR2 (germline): SNHLY, FYNNEI. With V trimmed by 5 bases and J by 5 bases, 10 bases remained unmatched. CDR3 length equals 15 residues. The CDR3 spells CASSSEQGEGETQYF. CDR3 DNA sequence: TGTGCCAGCAGTTCTGAACAGGGGGAAGGGGAGACCCAGTACTTC.

CDR3 loop: CASSFFRGQQDEQYF. The CDR3 coding sequence is TGTGCCAGCTCCTTCTTCAGGGGGCAGCAGGACGAGCAGTACTTC. The rearrangement links TRBV18 to TRBJ2-7; 8 positions match TRBD1. The V segment lost 6 bases and the J segment 5 bases; nucleotides outside the gene matches: 12. The V gene's germline CDR1 is KGHSH and CDR2 LQKENI. This CDR3 has 15 amino acids.

The chain employs TRBV6-4 and TRBJ1-2, with TRBD1 identical over 8 bases. Unmatched junction bases numbered 11, after V lost 0 bases and J lost 2 bases. From germline, CDR1 is MRHNA and CDR2 SNTAGT. The CDR3 spans 18 residues. As DNA, the CDR3 is TGTGCCAGCAGTGACTCGAGGGCATACCGGACAGGGAACTATGGCTACACCTTC. Protein product: CASSDSRAYRTGNYGYTF.

This chain links TRBV28 with TRBJ2-2; 9 positions match TRBD1. Trimming took 11 bases from V and 1 from J; bases not matched to a gene: 11. The CDR3 runs to 16 residues. Germline V gives CDR1 MDHEN, CDR2 SYDVKM. The CDR3 DNA is TGTGCCGGAAGGACAGGGGCCTCTCGGAACACCGGGGAGCTGTTTTTT. Encoded protein: CAGRTGASRNTGELFF.